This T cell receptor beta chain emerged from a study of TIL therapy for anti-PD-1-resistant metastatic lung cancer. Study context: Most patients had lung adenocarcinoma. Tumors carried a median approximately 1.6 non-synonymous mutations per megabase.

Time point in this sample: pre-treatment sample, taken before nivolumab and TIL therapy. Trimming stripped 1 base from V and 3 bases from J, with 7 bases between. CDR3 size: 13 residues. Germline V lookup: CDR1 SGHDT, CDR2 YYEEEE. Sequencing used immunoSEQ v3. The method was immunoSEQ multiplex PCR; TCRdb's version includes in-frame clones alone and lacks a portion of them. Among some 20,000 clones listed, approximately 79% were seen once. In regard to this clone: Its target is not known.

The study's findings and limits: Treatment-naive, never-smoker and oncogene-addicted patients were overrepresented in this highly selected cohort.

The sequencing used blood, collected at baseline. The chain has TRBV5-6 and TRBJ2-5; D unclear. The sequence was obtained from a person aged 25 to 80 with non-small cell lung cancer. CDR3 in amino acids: CASSLLGEETQYF. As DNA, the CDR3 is TGTGCCAGCAGCTTGCTAGGCGAAGAGACCCAGTACTTC. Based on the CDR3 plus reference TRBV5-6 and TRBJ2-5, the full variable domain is DAGVTQSPTHLIKTRGQQVTLRCSPKSGHDTVSWYQQALGQGPQFIFQYYEEEERQRGNFPDRFSGHQFPNYSSELNVNALLLGDSALYLCASSLLGEETQYFGPGTRLLVL.